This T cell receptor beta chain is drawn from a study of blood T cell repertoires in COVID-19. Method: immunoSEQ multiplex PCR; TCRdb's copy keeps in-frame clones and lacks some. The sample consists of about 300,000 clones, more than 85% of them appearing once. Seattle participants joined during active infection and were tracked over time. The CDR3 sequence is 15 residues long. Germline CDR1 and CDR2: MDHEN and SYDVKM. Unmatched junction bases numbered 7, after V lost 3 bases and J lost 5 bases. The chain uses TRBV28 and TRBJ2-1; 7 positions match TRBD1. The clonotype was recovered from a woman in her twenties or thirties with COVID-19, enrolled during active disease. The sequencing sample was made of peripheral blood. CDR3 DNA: TGTGCCAGCAGTTTCCCCGGACAGGCGAACAATGAGCAGTTCTTC. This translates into CASSFPGQANNEQFF.